This section outlines one TCR beta chain sequence together with its context. Its cognate antigen is unknown. The treatment denotes: oral pan-JAK inhibitor, 5-10 mg twice daily. Sorting of CD4+ and CD8+ T cells was performed on PBMCs. As the sequencing template, cDNA was produced by extracting RNA and reverse transcribing it. Measured with immunoSEQ multiplex PCR; TCRdb has only the in-frame clones, and not every one. The sample shows approximately 280,000 clones, more than 45% of them seen only once. The data were obtained in a study of CD8+ T cells in alopecia areata. Study findings and constraints: Scalp clonality, together with expanded CD8+ clones among the top 100, fell significantly with tofacitinib. For lesional scalp, especially alopecia totalis/universalis, clonality was higher than in normal scalp. For baseline CD8+ expansion, any link to response stays uncertain with one nonresponder.

This sequence originates from a human donor with alopecia areata. This specimen was CD4+ T cells sorted from blood, taken at week 24, from a patient treated with tofacitinib.

In DNA, the CDR3 is TGTGCCAGCAGCGTCTACGAGGAGACCCAGTACTTC. Translating it yields CASSVYEETQYF. This chain links TRBV9 with TRBJ2-5; D not certain. CDR1 and CDR2 from the germline V gene are SGDLS and YYNGEE. The CDR3 contains 12 residues. V was shortened by 2 bases and J by 5 bases, with 7 bases between the two germline ends. The full variable domain, its missing parts supplied by reference TRBV9 and TRBJ2-5, is DSGVTQTPKHLITATGQRVTLRCSPRSGDLSVYWYQQSLDQGLQFLIQYYNGEERAKGNILERFSAQQFPDLHSELNLSSLELGDSALYFCASSVYEETQYFGPGTRLLVL.